This TCR beta chain is from a study of human T cells and chemical hapten exposure. Described time point: patch test 1, 2 weeks after DPC sensitization. Treatment denoted: therapeutic diphenylcyclopropenone sensitization with weekly scalp DPC. The CDR3 totals 15 residues. CDR1 is LGHNA, CDR2 YSLEER, per germline. J lost 5 bases, V lost 0 bases, and 3 bases had no gene match. The library put unique molecular identifiers onto individual cDNA molecules. TCRdb processed the RACE reads anew with MiXCR; each CDR3 protein has one entry. The sample lists under 200,000 distinct CDR3 sequences, roughly 14% occurring once.

This sequence originates from a woman younger than 45 with alopecia areata. Some clones in this sample may be carry-over from other donors' samples. The chain couples TRBV4-3 to TRBJ2-1; 8 bases line up with TRBD2. The sample was whole blood, taken in connection with sensitization to the hapten diphenylcyclopropenone (DPC). CDR3 region: CASSQELAEHNEQFF. DNA for the CDR3: TGCGCCAGCAGCCAAGAACTAGCGGAACACAATGAGCAGTTCTTC.